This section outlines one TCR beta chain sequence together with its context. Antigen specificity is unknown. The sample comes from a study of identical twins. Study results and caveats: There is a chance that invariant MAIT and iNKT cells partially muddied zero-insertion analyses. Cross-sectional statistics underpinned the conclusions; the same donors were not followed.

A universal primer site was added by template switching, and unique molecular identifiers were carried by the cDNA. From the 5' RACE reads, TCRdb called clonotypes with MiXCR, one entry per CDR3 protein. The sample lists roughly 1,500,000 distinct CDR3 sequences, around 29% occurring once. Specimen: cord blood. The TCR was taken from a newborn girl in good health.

The CDR3 loop is CSAKLAPDTQYF. CDR3 sequence (DNA): TGCAGTGCTAAGCTAGCCCCAGATACGCAGTATTTT. This rearrangement joins TRBV20-1 to TRBJ2-3; D is perhaps TRBD2 (5 bases). Trimming removed 4 bases from V and 4 bases from J, with 9 bases in between. The CDR3 has 12 residues. Germline values: CDR1 DFQATT, CDR2 SNEGSKA (reference sequence).